Presented here are 10 T cell receptor beta chains from one specimen sequenced in a study of CD8 T cells in Susac syndrome (dated by TCRdb to about 2019). Library method: the immunoSEQ multiplex PCR assay. RNA was extracted using the RNeasy kit, and about 0.45 to 1 microgram was reverse transcribed with random hexamers. The public reads were run again by TCRdb, first through fastp at Q25 and then through MiXCR, and only productive beta chains were kept. Under each unique CDR3 protein, matching rows form one entry showing the most common genes and DNA. The sample profile shows roughly 400,000 distinct CDR3 sequences; approximately 85% of them were found once. The top ten clonotypes cover approximately 0.11% of the sample. Sequenced material: CD8+ T cells from PBMCs. The origin of the receptors is a human donor with multiple sclerosis.

This clonotype was detected once. The chain uses TRBV4-1 and TRBJ2-7; no clear D gene. This CDR3 is 13 amino acids long. Germline lookup yields CDR1 MGHRA and CDR2 YSYEKL. V lost 0 bases, J lost 4 bases, and 7 bases lay in between. The CDR3, as DNA: TGCGCCAGCAGCCAAGAGGACGGATACGAGCAGTACTTC. Protein product: CASSQEDGYEQYF.

J is TRBJ2-7 and V is TRBV29-1; D may be TRBD1 (5 bases). The CDR3 sequence is 15 residues long. V was cut by 0 bases and J by 0 bases, with 12 bases left in between. Germline CDR1 and CDR2: SQVTM and ANQGSEA. As DNA, the CDR3 is TGCAGCGTTGAAGACGACAGTCCCGTCTCCTACGAGCAGTACTTC. It specifies CSVEDDSPVSYEQYF.

This chain joins TRBV2 and TRBJ1-5; 9 bases are shared with TRBD1. V shed 2 bases and J 7 bases; nucleotides not matched to a gene: 3. The CDR3 spans 14 residues. From germline, CDR1 is SNHLY and CDR2 FYNNEI. The CDR3 region has the DNA TGTGCCAGCAGTGAAAACAGGGGGCACCAGCCCCAGCATTTT. Its protein product is CASSENRGHQPQHF.

This chain joins TRBV6-1 and TRBJ1-5, with 9 bases that match TRBD1. The CDR3 runs to 14 residues. V lost 7 bases and J lost 7; bases outside the gene matches: 8. From germline, CDR1 is MNHNS and CDR2 SASEGT. CDR3 sequence reads: CASTMGQGTQPQHF. The CDR3 nucleotides read TGTGCCAGCACCATGGGACAGGGTACCCAGCCCCAGCATTTT.

V usage is TRBV27 and J usage is TRBJ2-2; D not certain. This CDR3 region has 14 residues. Germline V CDR1 and CDR2: MNHEY, SMNVEV (reference sequence). Deletions cut 3 bases from V and 0 bases from J, with 5 bases between. CDR3 amino acids: CASSFGSNTGELFF. The CDR3, as DNA: TGTGCCAGCAGTTTTGGGTCGAACACCGGGGAGCTGTTTTTT.

In its sample, this clonotype was seen a few times. The chain couples TRBV6-1 to TRBJ2-7; 7 bases agree with TRBD2. The germline CDR1 and CDR2 sequences are MNHNS and SASEGT. This CDR3 region has 16 residues. The junction had 15 bases not matched to a gene; V was cut back by 7 bases and J by 3 bases. CDR3 protein: CASNTLGPAGNYEQYF. The DNA of the CDR3 is TGTGCCAGCAATACCCTAGGGCCAGCGGGAAACTACGAGCAGTACTTC.

The chain uses TRBV18 and TRBJ2-3, with TRBD2 matching over 7 bases. V gave up 0 bases and J gave up 3 bases; unmatched junction bases: 9. CDR1 is KGHSH and CDR2 is LQKENI in the germline V gene. The CDR3 length is 17 residues. This CDR3 reads CASSPPGVQRGTDTQYF. The CDR3 bases are TGTGCCAGCTCACCACCGGGCGTCCAGCGGGGAACAGATACGCAGTATTTT.

The chain combines TRBV20-1 with TRBJ2-2; TRBD1 aligns across 7 bases. CDR1 and CDR2 from the germline V gene are DFQATT and SNEGSKA (reference sequence). The ends lost 0 bases at V and 2 bases at J; junction bases unmatched: 9. The CDR3 extends over 17 amino acids. The CDR3 reads CSARDRKGGYNTGELFF. DNA for the CDR3: TGCAGTGCTAGAGATCGAAAAGGGGGCTATAACACCGGGGAGCTGTTTTTT.

The chain couples TRBV10-3 to TRBJ2-1, with a possible D match to TRBD1 (6 bases). Looked up from germline, CDR1 is ENHRY and CDR2 is SYGVKD. The CDR3 contains 13 residues. Trimming shortened V by 6 bases and J by 2 bases, and 8 bases separated the two germline ends. The CDR3 region is CAIRWDTYNEQFF. Here the CDR3 DNA reads TGTGCCATCAGATGGGACACCTACAATGAGCAGTTCTTC.

The rearrangement links TRBV28 to TRBJ2-2; D uncertain. Trimming took off 4 bases at V and 0 bases at J, with 6 bases between the two ends. Per the germline V gene, CDR1 is MDHEN and CDR2 is SYDVKM. The CDR3 has 14 residues. CDR3 loop: CASSSWANTGELFF. The CDR3 coding sequence is TGTGCCAGCAGTTCGTGGGCGAACACCGGGGAGCTGTTTTTT.